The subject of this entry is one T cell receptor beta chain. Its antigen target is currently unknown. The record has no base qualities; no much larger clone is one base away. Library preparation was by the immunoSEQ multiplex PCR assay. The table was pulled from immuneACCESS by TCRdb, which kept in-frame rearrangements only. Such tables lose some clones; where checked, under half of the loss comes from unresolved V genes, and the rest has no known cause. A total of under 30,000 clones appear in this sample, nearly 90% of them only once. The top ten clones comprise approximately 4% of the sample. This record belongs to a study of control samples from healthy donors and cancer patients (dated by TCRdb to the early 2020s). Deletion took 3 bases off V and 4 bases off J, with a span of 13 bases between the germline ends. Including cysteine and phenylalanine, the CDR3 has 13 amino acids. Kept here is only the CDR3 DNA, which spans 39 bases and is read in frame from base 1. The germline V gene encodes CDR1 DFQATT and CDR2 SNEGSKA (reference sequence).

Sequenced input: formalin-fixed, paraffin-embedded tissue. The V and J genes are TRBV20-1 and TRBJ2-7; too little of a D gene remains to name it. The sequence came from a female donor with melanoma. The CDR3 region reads CSASAPDRYEQYF. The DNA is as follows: TGCAGTGCTAGTGCACCGGACCGGTACGAGCAGTACTTC.